This is a list of T cell receptor beta chains from one sample in a study of T-cell reconstitution after alpha-beta-depleted transplantation in children. TCRdb ran MiXCR on the PCR reads and lists one entry per CDR3 protein. Among about 1,000,000 distinct CDR3 sequences listed, 25% to 35% were seen once. The source was PBMCs, mostly from graft donor cells, collected 360 days after TCRalphabeta/CD19-depleted stem cell transplant. These receptors were collected from a boy in the first two years of life who had a stem cell transplant for SCID, so the T cells may come from the graft donor. CDR3s include the opening cysteine and the closing phenylalanine or tryptophan. A D gene is named only where the DNA matches it firmly. Not all rows give a size; the values are once, few, many and, for expanded clones, a class.

d_call: TRBD2; j_call: TRBJ2-1; cdr3_length: 14; v_call: TRBV29-1; clone_size: few; cdr3_aa: CSSGRGGGYNEQFF; cdr3_nt: TGCAGCTCTGGGCGGGGCGGGGGGTACAATGAGCAGTTCTTC
d_call: TRBD2; j_call: TRBJ2-1; cdr3_length: 18; v_call: TRBV6-4; clone_size: few; cdr3_aa: CASRWTSGGAGSYNEQFF; cdr3_nt: TGTGCCAGCAGGTGGACTAGCGGGGGGGCCGGCTCCTACAATGAGCAGTTCTTC
d_call: .; j_call: TRBJ2-5; cdr3_length: 10; v_call: TRBV29-1; clone_size: many; cdr3_aa: CSVGGETQYF; cdr3_nt: TGCAGCGTTGGGGGGGAGACCCAGTACTTC
d_call: .; j_call: TRBJ2-5; cdr3_length: 15; v_call: TRBV29-1; clone_size: .; cdr3_aa: CSVGFGTPYQETQYF; cdr3_nt: TGCAGCGTTGGGTTCGGGACACCTTACCAAGAGACCCAGTACTTC
d_call: TRBD1; j_call: TRBJ1-3; cdr3_length: 16; v_call: TRBV7-9; clone_size: few; cdr3_aa: CASSPGQGASGNTIYF; cdr3_nt: TGTGCCAGCAGCCCAGGACAGGGGGCTTCTGGAAACACCATATATTTT
d_call: .; j_call: TRBJ2-3; cdr3_length: 14; v_call: TRBV7-7; clone_size: .; cdr3_aa: CASLDSNGTDTQYF; cdr3_nt: TGTGCCAGCCTTGACTCCAACGGGACAGATACGCAGTATTTT
d_call: .; j_call: TRBJ2-1; cdr3_length: 17; v_call: TRBV9; clone_size: few; cdr3_aa: CASSASLWGNSYNEQFF; cdr3_nt: TGTGCCAGCAGCGCCTCCCTTTGGGGGAACTCCTACAATGAGCAGTTCTTC
d_call: TRBD1; j_call: TRBJ1-1; cdr3_length: 17; v_call: TRBV12-3/TRBV12-4; clone_size: .; cdr3_aa: CASSYGTGTLEPTEAFF; cdr3_nt: TGTGCCAGCAGCTACGGGACAGGTACGCTTGAACCCACTGAAGCTTTCTTT
d_call: TRBD1; j_call: TRBJ2-2; cdr3_length: 16; v_call: TRBV10-3; clone_size: few; cdr3_aa: CAISDSGQGAAGELFF; cdr3_nt: TGTGCCATCAGTGACTCGGGACAGGGGGCCGCCGGGGAGCTGTTTTTT
d_call: TRBD1; j_call: TRBJ2-3; cdr3_length: 18; v_call: TRBV5-1; clone_size: few; cdr3_aa: CASSLGTGGLTATDTQYF; cdr3_nt: TGCGCCAGCAGCTTAGGGACAGGGGGTCTTACTGCCACAGATACGCAGTATTTT
d_call: .; j_call: TRBJ2-2; cdr3_length: 16; v_call: TRBV9; clone_size: few; cdr3_aa: CASSVLEVRDTGELFF; cdr3_nt: TGTGCCAGCAGCGTATTGGAAGTTAGAGACACCGGGGAGCTGTTTTTT
d_call: .; j_call: TRBJ2-7; cdr3_length: 15; v_call: TRBV12-3/TRBV12-4; clone_size: .; cdr3_aa: CASSLGAGRSYEQYF; cdr3_nt: TGTGCCAGCAGTCTTGGGGCAGGGCGTTCCTACGAGCAGTACTTC
d_call: TRBD1; j_call: TRBJ2-1; cdr3_length: 15; v_call: TRBV27; clone_size: once; cdr3_aa: CASSKQGNPYNEQFF; cdr3_nt: TGTGCCAGCAGTAAACAGGGGAATCCCTACAATGAGCAGTTCTTC
d_call: .; j_call: TRBJ2-1; cdr3_length: 14; v_call: TRBV4-1; clone_size: few; cdr3_aa: CASSQPALFPEQFF; cdr3_nt: TGCGCCAGCAGCCAGCCTGCTTTATTTCCTGAGCAGTTCTTC
d_call: .; j_call: TRBJ2-3; cdr3_length: 13; v_call: TRBV7-9; clone_size: .; cdr3_aa: CASSRPYRAPRDF; cdr3_nt: TGTGCCAGCAGCCGGCCTTACAGGGCCCCCAGGGATTTT
d_call: TRBD2; j_call: TRBJ2-5; cdr3_length: 17; v_call: TRBV18; clone_size: .; cdr3_aa: CASLRRQGLAGRETQYF; cdr3_nt: TGTGCCAGCCTCCGTCGGCAGGGACTAGCAGGGCGGGAGACCCAGTACTTC
d_call: .; j_call: TRBJ2-3; cdr3_length: 15; v_call: TRBV18; clone_size: few; cdr3_aa: CASSPEDSYTDTQYF; cdr3_nt: TGTGCCAGCTCACCAGAGGACAGTTACACAGATACGCAGTATTTT
d_call: .; j_call: TRBJ2-5; cdr3_length: 15; v_call: TRBV5-5; clone_size: few; cdr3_aa: CASSLWARVGETQYF; cdr3_nt: TGTGCCAGCAGCTTGTGGGCGCGGGTCGGGGAGACCCAGTACTTC
d_call: .; j_call: TRBJ2-5; cdr3_length: 13; v_call: TRBV29-1; clone_size: .; cdr3_aa: CSVRRGYQETQYF; cdr3_nt: TGCAGCGTTAGAAGGGGGTACCAAGAGACCCAGTACTTC
d_call: .; j_call: TRBJ2-1; cdr3_length: 13; v_call: TRBV12-3/TRBV12-4; clone_size: few; cdr3_aa: CASRVADLNEQFF; cdr3_nt: TGTGCCAGCAGGGTAGCGGACCTCAATGAGCAGTTCTTC
d_call: .; j_call: TRBJ2-3; cdr3_length: 13; v_call: TRBV28; clone_size: .; cdr3_aa: CASRPRSPYTQYF; cdr3_nt: TGTGCCAGCAGGCCCCGATCTCCATACACGCAGTATTTT
d_call: .; j_call: TRBJ1-1; cdr3_length: 15; v_call: TRBV6-5; clone_size: .; cdr3_aa: CASSYSGVMNTEAFF; cdr3_nt: TGTGCCAGCAGTTACTCGGGAGTTATGAACACTGAAGCTTTCTTT
d_call: TRBD1; j_call: TRBJ2-7; cdr3_length: 15; v_call: TRBV7-2; clone_size: few; cdr3_aa: CASSLDRGTAYEQYF; cdr3_nt: TGTGCCAGCAGCTTAGACAGGGGTACGGCCTACGAGCAGTACTTC
d_call: TRBD2; j_call: TRBJ2-3; cdr3_length: 16; v_call: TRBV10-3; clone_size: .; cdr3_aa: CAIRPGLAGGTDTQYF; cdr3_nt: TGTGCCATCAGGCCGGGACTAGCGGGGGGTACAGATACGCAGTATTTT
d_call: .; j_call: TRBJ1-5; cdr3_length: 14; v_call: TRBV2; clone_size: .; cdr3_aa: CASSVDSSNQPQHF; cdr3_nt: TGTGCCAGCAGCGTCGACAGTAGCAATCAGCCCCAGCATTTT
d_call: .; j_call: TRBJ2-7; cdr3_length: 12; v_call: TRBV5-1; clone_size: .; cdr3_aa: CASSPTSVEQYF; cdr3_nt: TGCGCCAGCAGCCCGACTAGTGTCGAGCAGTACTTC
d_call: TRBD1; j_call: TRBJ1-2; cdr3_length: 15; v_call: TRBV11-1; clone_size: .; cdr3_aa: CASTERTGPNYGYTF; cdr3_nt: TGTGCCAGCACGGAACGGACAGGGCCGAACTATGGCTACACCTTC
d_call: TRBD2; j_call: TRBJ2-3; cdr3_length: 15; v_call: TRBV7-8; clone_size: .; cdr3_aa: CASSLGAGDPDTQYF; cdr3_nt: TGTGCCAGCAGCTTAGGAGCGGGGGACCCAGATACGCAGTATTTT
d_call: TRBD1; j_call: TRBJ2-1; cdr3_length: 15; v_call: TRBV5-1; clone_size: .; cdr3_aa: CASSFRDRQPNEQFF; cdr3_nt: TGCGCCAGCAGCTTCCGGGACAGGCAACCCAATGAGCAGTTCTTC